These 32 T cell receptor beta chains originate from one sample sequenced in a study of cytomegalovirus exposure and HLA in healthy donors. 13 Jbeta primers and 60 Vbeta primers were used for the PCR. Clones were sequenced by immunoSEQ multiplex PCR, and TCRdb holds only the in-frame ones, with some missing. In the table there are 100,000 to 150,000 clones, more than 60% of which are singletons. What was sequenced was PBMCs. These receptors were collected from an older woman in good health and CMV-seropositive.

The chain uses TRBV6-5 and TRBJ1-2; D not resolved. CDR3 length: 15 amino acids. V lost 2 bases and J 6 bases, leaving 16 bases between the germline ends. Germline assignment: CDR1 MNHEY and CDR2 SVGAGI. The CDR3 coding sequence is TGTGCCAGCAGTTACCTAACACCAGGTATTGATGGCTACACCTTC. It is translated as CASSYLTPGIDGYTF.

This rearrangement joins TRBV19 to TRBJ1-5; 9 bases line up with TRBD1. Unmatched junction bases numbered 10, after V lost 4 bases and J lost 0 bases. CDR1 and CDR2 from the germline V gene are LNHDA and SQIVND (reference sequence). This CDR3 is built from 18 residues. In DNA, the CDR3 is TGTGCCAGTAGTACGCGACAGGGGGGGGTTTATAGCAATCAGCCCCAGCATTTT. Its translation: CASSTRQGGVYSNQPQHF. Supplemented by reference TRBV19 and TRBJ1-5, the full variable domain reads DGGITQSPKYLFRKEGQNVTLSCEQNLNHDAMYWYRQDPGQGLRLIYYSQIVNDFQKGDIAEGYSVSREKKESFPLTVTSAQKNPTAFYLCASSTRQGGVYSNQPQHFGDGTRLSIL.

V and J are TRBV5-4 and TRBJ2-4; 7 bases fit TRBD2. J lost 1 base, V lost 4 bases, and 20 bases had no gene match. The V gene's germline CDR1 is SGHNT and CDR2 YYREEE (reference sequence). There are 20 residues in the CDR3. This CDR3 reads CASSLSAPGVREIAKNIQYF. In DNA form, the CDR3 reads TGTGCCAGCAGCCTTAGCGCTCCTGGGGTGCGGGAGATCGCCAAAAACATTCAGTACTTC. The full variable domain, rest sourced from reference TRBV5-4 and TRBJ2-4, is ETGVTQSPTHLIKTRGQQVTLRCSSQSGHNTVSWYQQALGQGPQFIFQYYREEENGRGNFPPRFSGLQFPNYSSELNVNALELDDSALYLCASSLSAPGVREIAKNIQYFGAGTRLSVL.

The V gene is TRBV4-2, the J gene TRBJ1-1; a weak D match, TRBD1 (6 bases). This CDR3 is 13 amino acids long. Trimming took 4 bases from V and 3 from J, leaving 9 bases between them. Germline V lookup: CDR1 LGHNA, CDR2 YNFKEQ. The CDR3 DNA follows: TGTGCCAGCAGCCCCCGACAGGACACTGAAGCTTTCTTT. It yields the protein CASSPRQDTEAFF.

The chain recombines TRBV5-1 with TRBJ1-1; 8 bases fit TRBD1. Germline CDR1 reads SGHRS; CDR2 reads YFSETQ. The V gene end was trimmed by 4 bases and the J gene end by 5 bases; junction bases not matched to a gene: 7. The CDR3 runs 14 residues. CDR3 sequence: CASSTQGGGTEAFF. CDR3 bases: TGCGCCAGCAGCACACAGGGGGGAGGAACTGAAGCTTTCTTT.

This clone was counted between two and nine times. CDR3 protein: CASSQDKGELYEQYF. The CDR3, as DNA: TGTGCCAGCAGCCAAGATAAGGGGGAGCTCTACGAGCAGTACTTC. V and J are TRBV4-2 and TRBJ2-7; maybe TRBD1 (6 bases). V was shortened by 0 bases and J by 3 bases, with 12 bases between the two germline ends. CDR1 and CDR2 (germline): LGHNA, YNFKEQ. The CDR3 totals 15 residues.

In this sample, this clone turned up once. The chain couples TRBV6-1 to TRBJ2-5; 12 nucleotides match TRBD2. The J call could be wrong; TRBJ2-7 is a better fit for the DNA end. Per germline, CDR1 MNHNS and CDR2 SASEGT. The CDR3 is 16 amino acids. The CDR3: CASSEAPGLAGYEQYF. As DNA, the CDR3 is TGTGCCAGCAGTGAAGCGCCGGGACTAGCGGGTTACGAGCAGTACTTC.

The gene calls are TRBV7-3 and TRBJ2-7; TRBD2 agrees at 11 bases. CDR3 length: 15 residues. V was clipped by 3 bases and J by 3 bases; unmatched bases: 4. Germline values: CDR1 SGHTA, CDR2 FQGTGA. CDR3 sequence: CASSFTSGGVYEQYF. The CDR3 DNA sequence: TGTGCCAGCAGCTTCACTAGCGGGGGTGTCTACGAGCAGTACTTC.

The rearrangement joins TRBV12-5 to TRBJ2-1; TRBD1 aligns across 8 bases. Germline V gene lookup returns CDR1 LGHNT and CDR2 FRNRAP. J was trimmed by 8 bases and V by 5 bases; bases with no gene match: 2. The CDR3 is 12 residues long. CDR3 nucleotides: TGTGCTAGTGGTCCGACAGGGGATGAGCAGTTCTTC. Translation gives CASGPTGDEQFF. Full variable domain (rest looked up from reference TRBV12-5 and TRBJ2-1): DARVTQTPRHKVTEMGQEVTMRCQPILGHNTVFWYRQTMMQGLELLAYFRNRAPLDDSGMPKDRFSAEMPDATLATLKIQPSEPRDSAVYFCASGPTGDEQFFGPGTRLTVL.

The chain couples TRBV18 to TRBJ1-1; no reliable D call. Germline V gene data show CDR1 as KGHSH and CDR2 as LQKENI. V lost 1 base, J lost 2 bases, and 8 bases lay in between. The CDR3 is 14 residues long. CDR3 sequence reads: CASSPLEGNTEAFF. The CDR3 DNA follows: TGTGCCAGCTCACCACTTGAGGGAAACACTGAAGCTTTCTTT.

The chain combines TRBV30 with TRBJ2-1; TRBD2 agrees at 8 bases. This CDR3 has 14 amino acids. Germline trimming cut 2 bases from V and 8 bases from J; bases unmatched to any gene: 8. Per the germline V gene, CDR1 is GTSNPN and CDR2 is SVGIG (reference sequence). The CDR3: CAWSRGGTAYEQFF. The CDR3 DNA follows: TGTGCCTGGAGTCGGGGGGGGACCGCTTATGAGCAGTTCTTC.

This clone was recorded only once. In DNA, the CDR3 is TGTGCCAGCAGGGGCGGACTAGCGGGAGGGCCGTCAGATACGCAGTATTTT. Translated, it gives CASRGGLAGGPSDTQYF. The chain employs TRBV27 and TRBJ2-3, with 15 bases matching TRBD2. Germline lookup yields CDR1 MNHEY and CDR2 SMNVEV (reference sequence). V lost 6 bases and J lost 4; bases outside the gene matches: 8. This CDR3 is 17 amino acids long.

This clone was counted between two and nine times. The chain recombines TRBV25-1 with TRBJ2-3; D not resolved. Germline V gene lookup returns CDR1 MGHDK and CDR2 SYGVNS. The germline V and J ends were trimmed by 6 bases and 2 bases, with 12 bases remaining between them. The CDR3 has 14 amino acids. As DNA, the CDR3 is TGTGCCAGCAGCCCCCGGAGATCCACAGATACGCAGTATTTT. Protein: CASSPRRSTDTQYF.

The genes are TRBV14 and TRBJ2-1; 8 bases agree with TRBD1. Losses at the gene ends were 4 bases for V and 0 bases for J; bases not matched to a gene: 5. The CDR3 is 16 amino acids. Germline CDR1 is SGHDN and CDR2 is FVKESK. The CDR3 loop is CASSRDRRRSYNEQFF. CDR3 in DNA: TGTGCCAGCAGCCGGGACAGGCGACGCTCCTACAATGAGCAGTTCTTC. Full variable domain (rest looked up from reference TRBV14 and TRBJ2-1): EAGVTQFPSHSVIEKGQTVTLRCDPISGHDNLYWYRRVMGKEIKFLLHFVKESKQDESGMPNNRFLAERTGGTYSTLKVQPAELEDSGVYFCASSRDRRRSYNEQFFGPGTRLTVL.

This clone was found a few times. The J gene is TRBJ1-1, the V gene TRBV4-3, with no clear D. The CDR3 sequence is 15 residues long. The V gene lost 1 base and the J gene lost 3 bases, with 12 bases spanning the gap. Germline values: CDR1 LGHNA, CDR2 YSLEER. This CDR3 is CASSQGEGTDTEAFF. CDR3 DNA: TGCGCCAGCAGCCAAGGGGAGGGAACGGACACTGAAGCTTTCTTT.

The chain employs TRBV9 and TRBJ2-1; TRBD2 matches at 9 bases. Germline V CDR1 and CDR2: SGDLS, YYNGEE. The trim removed 4 bases at V and 7 bases at J, leaving 9 bases unmatched. This CDR3 region has 15 residues. The CDR3 sequence is CASSFLGLAGNEQFF. The CDR3 bases are TGTGCCAGCAGCTTTTTAGGGCTAGCGGGGAATGAGCAGTTCTTC.

The chain employs TRBV5-1 and TRBJ2-5; D is perhaps TRBD1 (5 bases). Germline CDR1 and CDR2: SGHRS and YFSETQ. The CDR3 extends over 15 amino acids. The germline V and J ends were trimmed by 3 bases and 4 bases, with 16 bases remaining between them. The CDR3 region has the DNA TGCGCCAGCAGCTCGGCGCAGGGATTTGCAGAGACCCAGTACTTC. This gives the protein CASSSAQGFAETQYF.

This sequence joins TRBV9 and TRBJ2-6, with TRBD1 matching 8 bases. There are 20 residues in the CDR3. Germline V gene lookup returns CDR1 SGDLS and CDR2 YYNGEE. The V gene end was trimmed by 4 bases and the J gene end by 0 bases; junction bases not matched to a gene: 15. CDR3 in amino acids: CASSPRRTGPSFSGANVLTF. DNA for the CDR3: TGTGCCAGCAGCCCGCGCAGGACAGGGCCTTCTTTCTCTGGGGCCAACGTCCTGACTTTC.

This clone was seen only a few times. A junction end diverges from the germline sequence, so it may reflect a read error. V usage is TRBV7-7 and J usage is TRBJ2-5; TRBD1 aligns across 9 bases. This CDR3 has 15 amino acids. Germline V gene lookup returns CDR1 SSHAT and CDR2 FNYEAQ (reference sequence). CDR3 amino acids: CASSPGQGRGETQYF. The CDR3 DNA reads as TGTGCTAGCAGCCCGGGACAGGGCAGGGGAGAGACCCAGTACTTC.

Comment on this clone: The same CDR3 is also encoded by other DNA sequences in this sample. The chain recombines TRBV4-1 with TRBJ1-5, with D possibly being TRBD1 (6 bases). Germline lookup yields CDR1 MGHRA and CDR2 YSYEKL. Trimming removed 3 bases at V and 7 bases at J, with 19 bases between. The CDR3 sequence is 16 residues long. The CDR3 DNA is TGCGCCAGCAGCCAGGGGGTTGTGGGGGCAGGGCAGCCCCAGCATTTT. Translation: CASSQGVVGAGQPQHF.

The chain recombines TRBV18 with TRBJ1-2, with a possible D match to TRBD1 (5 bases). Trimming took off 3 bases at V and 6 bases at J, with 11 bases between the two ends. This CDR3 has 13 residues. Germline values: CDR1 KGHSH, CDR2 LQKENI. The chain's CDR3 is CASSPGGGDGYTF. CDR3 nucleotides: TGTGCCAGCTCACCTGGGGGAGGCGATGGCTACACCTTC.

This rearrangement joins TRBV27 to TRBJ1-5; 9 bases line up with TRBD1. Per the germline V gene, CDR1 is MNHEY and CDR2 is SMNVEV (reference sequence). The CDR3 is 18 amino acids. Trimming cost V 6 bases and J 4 bases; bases outside gene matches: 16. Written as DNA, the CDR3 is TGTGCCAGCAGCATATTGGGCGGGGGACAGGGAATGAATCAGCCCCAGCATTTT. Translated: CASSILGGGQGMNQPQHF.

This clone occurred a few times. The V call is TRBV7-6, the J call TRBJ1-1; D call uncertain. The CDR3 has 15 residues. Germline loops: CDR1 SGHVS, CDR2 FNYEAQ. Trimming pared 2 bases from V and 4 bases from J, leaving 14 bases between. The CDR3 DNA follows: TGTGCCAGCAGCTTAATGGAGGGATGGAGCACTGAAGCTTTCTTT. This encodes CASSLMEGWSTEAFF.

The chain carries TRBV11-2 and TRBJ1-5; TRBD1 is a possible D gene (5 bases). The CDR3 is 15 amino acids. V lost 5 bases to trimming and J lost 2 bases, with 13 bases between them. Germline V gives CDR1 SGHAT, CDR2 FQNNGV. Written as DNA, the CDR3 is TGTGCCAGCAGCCCAGAAGGGGCTGGCAATCAGCCCCAGCATTTT. It translates to CASSPEGAGNQPQHF. Filled out from reference TRBV11-2 and TRBJ1-5, the complete variable domain reads EAGVAQSPRYKIIEKRQSVAFWCNPISGHATLYWYQQILGQGPKLLIQFQNNGVVDDSQLPKDRFSAERLKGVDSTLKIQPAKLEDSAVYLCASSPEGAGNQPQHFGDGTRLSIL.

The chain has TRBV5-1 and TRBJ1-4; 9 bases fit TRBD1. Looked up from germline, CDR1 is SGHRS and CDR2 is YFSETQ. V trimming: 2 bases; J trimming: 2 bases; junction bases outside the gene matches: 1. The CDR3 extends over 15 amino acids. CDR3 in amino acids: CASSFDRGTNEKLFF. The CDR3 DNA sequence: TGCGCCAGCAGCTTCGACAGGGGGACTAATGAAAAACTGTTTTTT. Full variable domain (rest looked up from reference TRBV5-1 and TRBJ1-4): KAGVTQTPRYLIKTRGQQVTLSCSPISGHRSVSWYQQTPGQGLQFLFEYFSETQRNKGNFPGRFSGRQFSNSRSEMNVSTLELGDSALYLCASSFDRGTNEKLFFGSGTQLSVL.

The chain joins TRBV6-5 to TRBJ1-4; D unclear. Per germline, CDR1 MNHEY and CDR2 SVGAGI. The V end was cut by 0 bases, the J end by 2 bases, with 7 bases between. The CDR3 is 15 residues long. CDR3 bases: TGTGCCAGCAGTTACTCTCCCGAGACTAATGAAAAACTGTTTTTT. Its protein is CASSYSPETNEKLFF.

V is TRBV30 and J is TRBJ1-1; D ambiguous. The germline V gene encodes CDR1 GTSNPN and CDR2 SVGIG (reference sequence). Trimming cost V 4 bases and J 0 bases, with 12 bases left between them. CDR3 size: 14 residues. This chain's CDR3 is CAWTLTAVNTEAFF. As DNA, the CDR3 is TGTGCCTGGACCCTCACAGCTGTGAACACTGAAGCTTTCTTT.

V usage is TRBV2 and J usage is TRBJ2-5; D is undetermined. V was shortened by 5 bases and J by 5 bases, with 6 bases between the two germline ends. The CDR3 extends over 11 amino acids. Looked up from germline, CDR1 is SNHLY and CDR2 is FYNNEI. The CDR3 coding sequence is TGTGCCAGCAGTTACCGGGAGACCCAGTACTTC. Protein product: CASSYRETQYF.

This rearrangement joins TRBV2 to TRBJ1-1; TRBD1 aligns across 8 bases. V shed 4 bases, J shed 5 bases, and the junction held 9 bases outside the gene matches. The CDR3 is 15 residues long. Germline CDR1 SNHLY, CDR2 FYNNEI. CDR3 region: CASSVEGQGRTEAFF. In DNA, the CDR3 is TGTGCCAGCAGTGTGGAAGGACAGGGTCGGACTGAAGCTTTCTTT.

The V and J genes are TRBV2 and TRBJ2-7; 7 nucleotides line up with TRBD1. Losses at the gene ends were 5 bases for V and 4 bases for J; bases not matched to a gene: 5. Germline V gene sequence: CDR1 SNHLY, CDR2 FYNNEI. There are 13 residues in the CDR3. This CDR3 reads CASSPPRGYEQYF. CDR3 bases: TGTGCCAGCAGTCCCCCCAGGGGGTACGAGCAGTACTTC. The full variable domain, its missing parts supplied by reference TRBV2 and TRBJ2-7, is EPEVTQTPSHQVTQMGQEVILRCVPISNHLYFYWYRQILGQKVEFLVSFYNNEISEKSEIFDDQFSVERPDGSNFTLKIRSTKLEDSAMYFCASSPPRGYEQYFGPGTRLTVT.

The chain carries TRBV6-5 and TRBJ2-5, with TRBD2 identical over 12 bases. Judging by the DNA end, TRBJ2-7 fits better; the J call may be wrong. The germline CDR1 and CDR2 sequences are MNHEY and SVGAGI. The CDR3 runs to 15 residues. The CDR3 bases are TGTGCCAGCAGCCGCGGACTAGCGGGAACCTACGAGCAGTACTTC. Amino acids: CASSRGLAGTYEQYF.

This chain uses TRBV5-1 with TRBJ1-2; 7 bases agree with TRBD1. Germline-derived CDR1 and CDR2 are SGHRS and YFSETQ. The CDR3 length is 15 residues. J gave up 5 bases and V 2 bases, and 9 bases lay outside the gene matches. The CDR3, as DNA: TGCGCCAGCAGCTTTTCACAGGGGAATTGGTATGGCTACACCTTC. Its protein is CASSFSQGNWYGYTF.